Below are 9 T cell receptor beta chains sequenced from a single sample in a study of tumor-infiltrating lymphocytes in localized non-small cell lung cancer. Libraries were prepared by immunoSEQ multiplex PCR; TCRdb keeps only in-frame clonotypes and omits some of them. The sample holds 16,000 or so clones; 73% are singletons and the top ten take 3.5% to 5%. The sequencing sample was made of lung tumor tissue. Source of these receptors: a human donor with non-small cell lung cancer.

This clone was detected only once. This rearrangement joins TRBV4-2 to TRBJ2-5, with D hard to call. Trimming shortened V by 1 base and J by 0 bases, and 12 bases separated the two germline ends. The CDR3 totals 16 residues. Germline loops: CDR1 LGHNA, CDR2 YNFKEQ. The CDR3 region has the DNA TGTGCCAGCAGCCAAGCAGGTAGCTCAAACCAAGAGACCCAGTACTTC. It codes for CASSQAGSSNQETQYF.

The CDR3 loop reads CASSNSGGTETQYF. CDR3 in DNA: TGTGCCAGCAGCAACTCAGGGGGCACAGAGACCCAGTACTTC. The chain has TRBV5-5 and TRBJ2-5; TRBD1 agrees at 8 bases. Germline CDR1 SGHKS, CDR2 YYEKEE (reference sequence). The CDR3 has 14 amino acids. Germline trimming cut 4 bases from V and 4 bases from J; bases unmatched to any gene: 6.

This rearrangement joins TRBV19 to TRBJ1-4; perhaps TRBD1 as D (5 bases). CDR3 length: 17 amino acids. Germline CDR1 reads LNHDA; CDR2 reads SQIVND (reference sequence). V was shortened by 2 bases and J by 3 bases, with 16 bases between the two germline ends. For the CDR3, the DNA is TGTGCCAGTAGTATATCCAACCGCAGGGTAGCTAATGAAAAACTGTTTTTT. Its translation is CASSISNRRVANEKLFF.

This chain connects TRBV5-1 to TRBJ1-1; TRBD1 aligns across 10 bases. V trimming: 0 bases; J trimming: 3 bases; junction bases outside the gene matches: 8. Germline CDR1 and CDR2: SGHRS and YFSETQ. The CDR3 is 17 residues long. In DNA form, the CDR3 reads TGCGCCAGCAGCTTGGCTCCAGGGACAGGGGCGGACACTGAAGCTTTCTTT. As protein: CASSLAPGTGADTEAFF.

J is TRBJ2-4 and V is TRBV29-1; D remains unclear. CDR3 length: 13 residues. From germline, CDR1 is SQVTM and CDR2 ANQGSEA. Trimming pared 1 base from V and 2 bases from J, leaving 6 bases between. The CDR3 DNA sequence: TGCAGCGTTGAAGTAGACACCAAAAACATTCAGTACTTC. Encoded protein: CSVEVDTKNIQYF.

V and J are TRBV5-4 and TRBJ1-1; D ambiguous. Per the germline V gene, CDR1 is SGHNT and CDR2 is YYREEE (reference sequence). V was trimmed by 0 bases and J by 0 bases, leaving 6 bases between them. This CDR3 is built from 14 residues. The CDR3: CASSLGQMNTEAFF. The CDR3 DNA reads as TGTGCCAGCAGCTTGGGACAAATGAACACTGAAGCTTTCTTT.

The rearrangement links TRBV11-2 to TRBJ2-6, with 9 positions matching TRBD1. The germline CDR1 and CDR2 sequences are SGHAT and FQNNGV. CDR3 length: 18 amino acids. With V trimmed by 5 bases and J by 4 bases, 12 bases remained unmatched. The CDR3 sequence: CASSPRPGTGTGANVLTF. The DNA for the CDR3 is TGTGCCAGCAGCCCGCGACCCGGGACAGGGACAGGGGCCAACGTCCTGACTTTC. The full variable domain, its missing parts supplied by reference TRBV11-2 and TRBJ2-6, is EAGVAQSPRYKIIEKRQSVAFWCNPISGHATLYWYQQILGQGPKLLIQFQNNGVVDDSQLPKDRFSAERLKGVDSTLKIQPAKLEDSAVYLCASSPRPGTGTGANVLTFGAGSRLTVL.

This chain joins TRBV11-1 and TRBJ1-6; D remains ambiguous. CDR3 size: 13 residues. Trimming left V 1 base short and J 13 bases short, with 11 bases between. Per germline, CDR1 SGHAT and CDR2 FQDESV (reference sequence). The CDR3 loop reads CASSLEDRSPLHF. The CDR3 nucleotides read TGTGCCAGCAGCTTAGAGGATCGCAGTCCCCTCCACTTT.

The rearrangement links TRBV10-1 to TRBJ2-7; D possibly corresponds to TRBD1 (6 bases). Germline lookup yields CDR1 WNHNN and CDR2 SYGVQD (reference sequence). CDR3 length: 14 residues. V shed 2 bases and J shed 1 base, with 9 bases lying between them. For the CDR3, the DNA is TGCGCCAGCAGTGAGGACAGGACGTCCTACGAGCAGTACTTC. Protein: CASSEDRTSYEQYF.